The clone carrying this T cell receptor (beta chain) occurred a few times. This sample is drawn from a study of patients and donors after allogeneic stem cell transplantation. TCRdb called the RT-PCR reads again in MiXCR, with one record for every CDR3 protein. This repertoire shows just over 55,000 distinct CDR3 sequences, 13% found once; its top ten account for under 40%. CDR1 is SGHTA and CDR2 is FQGNSA in the germline V gene. Trimming took off 3 bases at V and 0 bases at J, with 23 bases between the two ends. This CDR3 region has 20 residues. The sequence was collected from a human donor who was either an allogeneic HSCT recipient or a stem cell or donor lymphocyte infusion donor (not recorded which). It is not recorded whose cells these are; they may come from a transplant donor. The rearrangement uses TRBV7-2 and TRBJ1-4; tentatively, D is TRBD1 (6 bases). The sample consisted of blood, either unsorted or a sorted T cell fraction (not recorded which). The DNA of the CDR3 is TGTGCCAGCAGCTTCGGGGACATCAGTTTTATAAGTGCAACTAATGAAAAACTGTTTTTT. This encodes CASSFGDISFISATNEKLFF.